The 28 T cell receptor beta chains below come from one sample, sequenced in a study of T cell responses to AZD1222 COVID-19 vaccine. Here immunoSEQ multiplex PCR was the method, and the copy in TCRdb shows in-frame clones only, minus some. The table lists around 84,000 clones, 80% to 90% of them singletons. This specimen consisted of peripheral blood, obtained 28 days after the second AZD1222 dose. Receptor source: an adult who received the AZD1222 COVID-19 vaccine.

This clone was picked up a small number of times. The chain has TRBV3-1 (or the pseudogene TRBV3-2) and TRBJ1-1, with TRBD1 identical over 7 bases. CDR1 and CDR2 from the germline V gene are LGHDT and YNNKEL (reference sequence). The junction had 5 bases not matched to a gene; V was cut back by 4 bases and J by 0 bases. The CDR3 has 15 amino acids. The CDR3 DNA follows: TGTGCCAGCAGCCGAAGACAGGGTATGAACACTGAAGCTTTCTTT. Encoded protein: CASSRRQGMNTEAFF.

This sequence joins TRBV9 and TRBJ1-2; TRBD1 is a possible D gene (6 bases). Trimming stripped 3 bases from V and 4 bases from J, with 31 bases between. Germline lookup yields CDR1 SGDLS and CDR2 YYNGEE. The CDR3 loop spans 20 amino acids. The CDR3 sequence is CASSEGSDEGGSPGLYGYTF. The CDR3 nucleotides read TGTGCCAGCAGCGAGGGGTCCGATGAGGGGGGATCTCCTGGTCTCTATGGCTACACCTTC.

Comment on this clone: The sample has other DNA sequences that encode this CDR3 too. CDR3 amino acids: CASSLTSGGYNEQFF. CDR3 bases: TGTGCCAGCAGCCTAACTAGCGGGGGCTACAATGAGCAGTTCTTC. V gene TRBV28 combines with J gene TRBJ2-1; TRBD2 matches at 11 bases. V gave up 6 bases and J gave up 3 bases; unmatched junction bases: 4. This CDR3 has 15 residues. Per the germline V gene, CDR1 is MDHEN and CDR2 is SYDVKM.

The chain has TRBV6-5 and TRBJ1-5; unclear D gene. V was pared by 11 bases and J by 5 bases, with 16 bases between. The CDR3 is made up of 13 amino acids. Germline V gene lookup returns CDR1 MNHEY and CDR2 SVGAGI. CDR3 nucleotide sequence: TGTGCCGGCGCAAGCAACCCCGATCAGCCCCAGCATTTT. Its translation: CAGASNPDQPQHF.

This chain uses TRBV12-5 with TRBJ1-5; TRBD1 might be the D (5 bases). This CDR3 spans 16 amino acids. The V end was cut by 0 bases, the J end by 3 bases, with 12 bases between. Germline loops: CDR1 LGHNT, CDR2 FRNRAP. CDR3 amino acids: CASGLVPRADNQPQHF. CDR3 sequence (DNA): TGTGCTAGTGGTTTGGTACCCAGGGCGGACAATCAGCCCCAGCATTTT. Complete variable domain (other parts from reference TRBV12-5 and TRBJ1-5): DARVTQTPRHKVTEMGQEVTMRCQPILGHNTVFWYRQTMMQGLELLAYFRNRAPLDDSGMPKDRFSAEMPDATLATLKIQPSEPRDSAVYFCASGLVPRADNQPQHFGDGTRLSIL.

This chain links TRBV9 with TRBJ2-1; no firm D call. This CDR3 is built from 15 residues. Germline loops: CDR1 SGDLS, CDR2 YYNGEE. The V and J ends lost 0 bases and 8 bases respectively, with 15 bases between them. In DNA form, the CDR3 reads TGTGCCAGCAGCGTAGGAGGCGGCGTTTTGGATGAGCAGTTCTTC. Translation: CASSVGGGVLDEQFF. Filled out from reference TRBV9 and TRBJ2-1, the complete variable domain reads DSGVTQTPKHLITATGQRVTLRCSPRSGDLSVYWYQQSLDQGLQFLIQYYNGEERAKGNILERFSAQQFPDLHSELNLSSLELGDSALYFCASSVGGGVLDEQFFGPGTRLTVL.

This chain joins TRBV20-1 and TRBJ2-3; D gene unclear. CDR1 DFQATT and CDR2 SNEGSKA come from the germline V gene (reference sequence). The CDR3 runs to 10 residues. With 4 bases removed from V and 8 bases from J, the gap between germline ends came to 7 bases. CDR3 region: CSAINRTQYF. In nucleotides, the CDR3 is TGCAGTGCTATTAACCGTACGCAGTATTTT.

This rearrangement joins TRBV5-1 to TRBJ1-1; D not resolved. V gave up 6 bases and J gave up 0 bases, with 9 bases separating them. Germline assignment: CDR1 SGHRS and CDR2 YFSETQ. This CDR3 spans 13 amino acids. CDR3 sequence: CASTDRMNTEAFF. The CDR3 DNA reads as TGCGCCAGCACCGACCGGATGAACACTGAAGCTTTCTTT.

The CDR3 spells CASSEGADQPQHF. The CDR3 coding sequence is TGCGCCAGCAGTGAAGGGGCCGACCAGCCCCAGCATTTT. The chain carries TRBV10-2 and TRBJ1-5; possible D gene TRBD1, 5 bases. There are 13 residues in the CDR3. Trimming pared 3 bases from V and 7 bases from J, leaving 10 bases between. CDR1 WSHSY and CDR2 SAAADI come from the germline V gene.

V and J are TRBV5-1 and TRBJ1-1; D perhaps matches TRBD1 (6 bases). V was pared by 4 bases and J by 2 bases, with 15 bases between. Germline V gene sequence: CDR1 SGHRS, CDR2 YFSETQ. This CDR3 spans 15 amino acids. The CDR3, as DNA: TGCGCCAGCAGCCCGGAACAGGGAGCTAACACTGAAGCTTTCTTT. It is translated as CASSPEQGANTEAFF.

The chain links TRBV5-1 to TRBJ2-3; D ambiguous. Looked up from germline, CDR1 is SGHRS and CDR2 is YFSETQ. The CDR3 extends over 15 amino acids. Trimming removed 5 bases at V and 1 base at J, with 14 bases between. The CDR3 bases are TGCGCCAGCAGGTTAATGGGGTGGGGCACAGATACGCAGTATTTT. Protein sequence: CASRLMGWGTDTQYF.

The rearrangement joins TRBV28 to TRBJ2-5; D uncertain. Trimming shortened V by 2 bases and J by 5 bases, and 3 bases separated the two germline ends. Looked up from germline, CDR1 is MDHEN and CDR2 is SYDVKM. The CDR3 has 11 amino acids. The CDR3 DNA sequence: TGTGCCAGCAGTTTAACGGAGACCCAGTACTTC. It encodes CASSLTETQYF.

This rearrangement joins TRBV2 to TRBJ2-1, with 7 bases identical to TRBD1. Germline lookup yields CDR1 SNHLY and CDR2 FYNNEI. The CDR3 runs to 15 residues. V lost 3 bases, J lost 5 bases, and 7 bases stayed unmatched. For the CDR3, the DNA is TGTGCCAGCAGTGATTACAGGGGCCTTAACAATGAGCAGTTCTTC. Its translation: CASSDYRGLNNEQFF.

The rearrangement uses TRBV19 and TRBJ2-7, with 7 nucleotides matching TRBD1. Per germline, CDR1 LNHDA and CDR2 SQIVND (reference sequence). The CDR3 runs to 14 residues. V trimming: 3 bases; J trimming: 3 bases; junction bases outside the gene matches: 5. The CDR3 nucleotides are TGTGCCAGTAGTATCTCGACAGGGCGCTACGAGCAGTACTTC. It yields the protein CASSISTGRYEQYF.

The chain is built from TRBV30 and TRBJ1-6; the D is unclear. Trimming cost V 2 bases and J 7 bases, with 9 bases left between them. From germline, CDR1 is GTSNPN and CDR2 SVGIG (reference sequence). The length of the CDR3 is 13 residues. The CDR3 nucleotides read TGTGCCTGGAGTCCAAATCCCAATTCACCCCTCCACTTT. It yields the protein CAWSPNPNSPLHF.

CDR3 coding DNA: TGTGCCAGCACCCTATACGGGGATGAGCAGTTCTTC. Translation gives CASTLYGDEQFF. The chain carries TRBV9 and TRBJ2-1; a weak D match, TRBD2 (5 bases). Trimming removed 6 bases from V and 8 bases from J, with 12 bases in between. Germline loops: CDR1 SGDLS, CDR2 YYNGEE. The CDR3 spans 12 residues.

The chain couples TRBV18 to TRBJ2-3; D gene unclear. This CDR3 region has 12 residues. The V gene lost 2 bases and the J gene lost 4 bases, with 4 bases spanning the gap. Germline values: CDR1 KGHSH, CDR2 LQKENI. CDR3 DNA sequence: TGTGCCAGCTCACCAGGCCCAGATACGCAGTATTTT. This codes for CASSPGPDTQYF.

V and J are TRBV7-3 and TRBJ2-6; D is ambiguous. In germline, CDR1 is SGHTA, CDR2 FQGTGA. The CDR3 totals 16 residues. V was clipped by 3 bases and J by 0 bases, with 9 bases between them. The CDR3 bases are TGTGCCAGCAGCTTGGGCGGAGCCTCTGGGGCCAACGTCCTGACTTTC. Protein sequence: CASSLGGASGANVLTF.

This chain links TRBV27 with TRBJ2-7; TRBD2 matches 11 bases. The CDR3 is made up of 14 amino acids. V lost 3 bases to trimming and J lost 7 bases; unmatched junction nucleotides: 5. Germline CDR1 is MNHEY and CDR2 is SMNVEV (reference sequence). For the CDR3, the DNA is TGTGCCAGCAGTTTTAGCGGGGGGGTAAGAGAGCAGTACTTC. This gives the protein CASSFSGGVREQYF.

This chain uses TRBV11-2 with TRBJ1-4; TRBD1 matches at 7 bases. The CDR3 covers 14 residues. V lost 5 bases, J lost 7 bases, and 7 bases stayed unmatched. Germline V gives CDR1 SGHAT, CDR2 FQNNGV. The CDR3 protein is CASSKQGFGEKLFF. CDR3 coding DNA: TGTGCCAGCAGCAAACAGGGGTTCGGTGAAAAACTGTTTTTT.

This clone has a handful of counts. The rearrangement uses TRBV29-1 and TRBJ1-2; 10 bases are shared with TRBD1. V lost 6 bases and J lost 4; bases outside the gene matches: 5. Per the germline V gene, CDR1 is SQVTM and CDR2 is ANQGSEA. This CDR3 spans 13 amino acids. The CDR3 loop reads CSVGQGRVYGYTF. CDR3 bases: TGCAGCGTGGGACAGGGGCGAGTCTATGGCTACACCTTC.

The chain combines TRBV4-1 with TRBJ2-7; D tentatively reads TRBD1 or TRBD2 (5 bases each). Trimming removed 1 base at V and 0 bases at J, with 16 bases between. Germline lookup yields CDR1 MGHRA and CDR2 YSYEKL. The CDR3 sequence is 17 residues long. The CDR3 here is CASSQVWEPGTSYEQYF. In DNA form, the CDR3 reads TGCGCCAGCAGCCAAGTTTGGGAACCAGGGACCTCCTACGAGCAGTACTTC.

V and J are TRBV25-1 and TRBJ2-5; D is tentatively TRBD1 or TRBD2 (6 bases each). In germline, CDR1 is MGHDK, CDR2 SYGVNS. Trimming stripped 2 bases from V and 1 base from J, with 20 bases between. This CDR3 has 18 residues. The CDR3 region has the DNA TGTGCCAGCAGTGAAGGAGTATTTAGGGGGGCTTTCCAAGAGACCCAGTACTTC. Translation: CASSEGVFRGAFQETQYF.

This chain joins TRBV29-1 and TRBJ1-2, with D maybe TRBD1 (5 bases). Trimming took off 5 bases at V and 2 bases at J, with 15 bases between the two ends. The CDR3 is 14 residues long. Germline V lookup: CDR1 SQVTM, CDR2 ANQGSEA. The CDR3 coding sequence is TGCAGCGTTAATTTCGCGCAGGGCAACTATGGCTACACCTTC. Protein: CSVNFAQGNYGYTF.

The chain carries TRBV7-9 and TRBJ2-7; the D is unclear. Germline V gene data show CDR1 as SEHNR and CDR2 as FQNEAQ (reference sequence). The V end was cut by 1 base, the J end by 0 bases, with 7 bases between. The CDR3 runs to 14 residues. The CDR3, as DNA: TGTGCCAGCAGCTTAGAGGTAGACTCCTACGAGCAGTACTTC. Encoded protein: CASSLEVDSYEQYF.

Of note for this clone: The junction departs from the called germline gene at one end, perhaps through a read error. The chain carries TRBV7-2 and TRBJ2-7; D ambiguous. Germline lookup yields CDR1 SGHTA and CDR2 FQGNSA. The CDR3 covers 15 residues. The CDR3 coding sequence is TGTGCCAGCAGCCACCGGGCGCAGGATAACTACCAGCAGTACTTC. Residues: CASSHRAQDNYQQYF.

The CDR3 DNA reads as TGTGCCATCAGTGAGTCGACGGGTCGATCTGGAAACACCATATATTTT. Protein sequence: CAISESTGRSGNTIYF. The rearrangement joins TRBV10-3 to TRBJ1-3; D remains ambiguous. In germline, CDR1 is ENHRY, CDR2 SYGVKD. This CDR3 spans 16 amino acids. The V end lost 0 bases, the J end lost 1 base, and 10 bases lay between the germline ends.

CDR3 sequence reads: CASSPQQGYEQYF. CDR3 DNA: TGTGCCAGCAGTCCGCAGCAAGGGTACGAGCAGTACTTC. This sequence joins TRBV27 and TRBJ2-7; D not certain. This CDR3 region has 13 residues. Germline assignment: CDR1 MNHEY and CDR2 SMNVEV (reference sequence). V was trimmed by 5 bases and J by 4 bases, leaving 12 bases between them.